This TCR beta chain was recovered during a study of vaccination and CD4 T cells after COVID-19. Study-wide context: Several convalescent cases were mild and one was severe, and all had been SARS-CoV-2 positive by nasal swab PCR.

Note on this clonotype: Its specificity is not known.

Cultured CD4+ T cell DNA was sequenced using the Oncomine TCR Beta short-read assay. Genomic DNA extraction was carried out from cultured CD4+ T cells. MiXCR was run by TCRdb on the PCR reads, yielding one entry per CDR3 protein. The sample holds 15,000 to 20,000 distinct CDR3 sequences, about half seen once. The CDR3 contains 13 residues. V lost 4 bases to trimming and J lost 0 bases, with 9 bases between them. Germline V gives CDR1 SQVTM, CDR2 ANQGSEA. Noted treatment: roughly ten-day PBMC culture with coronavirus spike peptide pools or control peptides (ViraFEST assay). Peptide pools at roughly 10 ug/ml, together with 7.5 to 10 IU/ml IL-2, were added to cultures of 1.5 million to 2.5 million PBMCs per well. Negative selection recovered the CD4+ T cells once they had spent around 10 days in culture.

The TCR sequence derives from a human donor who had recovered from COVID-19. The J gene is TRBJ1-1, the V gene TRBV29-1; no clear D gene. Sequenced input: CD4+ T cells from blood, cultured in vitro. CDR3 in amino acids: CSVGINMNTEAFF. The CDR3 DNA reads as TGCAGCGTTGGAATAAACATGAACACTGAAGCTTTCTTT.